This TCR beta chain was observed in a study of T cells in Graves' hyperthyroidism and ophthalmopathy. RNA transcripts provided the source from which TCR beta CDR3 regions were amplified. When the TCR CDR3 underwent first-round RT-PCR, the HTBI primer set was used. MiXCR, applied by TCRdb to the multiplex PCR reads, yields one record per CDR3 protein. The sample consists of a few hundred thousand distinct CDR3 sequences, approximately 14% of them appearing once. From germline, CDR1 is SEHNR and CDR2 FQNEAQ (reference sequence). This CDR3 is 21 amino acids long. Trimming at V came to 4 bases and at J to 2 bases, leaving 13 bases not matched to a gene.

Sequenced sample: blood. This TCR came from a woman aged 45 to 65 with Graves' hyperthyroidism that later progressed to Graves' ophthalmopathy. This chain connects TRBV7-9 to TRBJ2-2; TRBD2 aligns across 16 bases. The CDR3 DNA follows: TGTGCCAGCAGCTCCACGGCCGGGACTAGCGGGAGGGCCTTAAACACCGGGGAGCTGTTTTTT. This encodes CASSSTAGTSGRALNTGELFF.